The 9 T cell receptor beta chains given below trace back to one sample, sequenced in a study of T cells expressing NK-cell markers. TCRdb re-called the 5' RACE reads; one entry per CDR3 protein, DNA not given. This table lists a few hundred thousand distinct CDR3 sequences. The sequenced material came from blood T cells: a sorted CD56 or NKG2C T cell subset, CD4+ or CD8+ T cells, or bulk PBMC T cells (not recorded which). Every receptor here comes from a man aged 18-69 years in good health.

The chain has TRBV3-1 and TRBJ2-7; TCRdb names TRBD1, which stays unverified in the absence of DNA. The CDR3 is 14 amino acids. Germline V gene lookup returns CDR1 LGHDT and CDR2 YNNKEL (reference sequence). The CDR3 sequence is CASSLPGPTYEQYF.

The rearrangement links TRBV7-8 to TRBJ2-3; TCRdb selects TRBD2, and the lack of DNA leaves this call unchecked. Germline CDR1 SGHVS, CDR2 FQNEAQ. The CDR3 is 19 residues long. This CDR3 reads CASSARLAGGPLGTDTQYF.

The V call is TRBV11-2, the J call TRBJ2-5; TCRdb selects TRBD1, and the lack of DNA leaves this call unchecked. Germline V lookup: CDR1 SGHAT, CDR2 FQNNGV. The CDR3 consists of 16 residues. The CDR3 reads CASSLDPTGGGRTQYF.

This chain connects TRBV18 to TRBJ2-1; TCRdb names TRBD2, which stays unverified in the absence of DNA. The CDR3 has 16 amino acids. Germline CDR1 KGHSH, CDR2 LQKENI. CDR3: CASSPRGTSGYNEQFF. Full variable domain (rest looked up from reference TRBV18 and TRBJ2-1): NAGVMQNPRHLVRRRGQEARLRCSPMKGHSHVYWYRQLPEEGLKFMVYLQKENIIDESGMPKERFSAEFPKEGPSILRIQQVVRGDSAAYFCASSPRGTSGYNEQFFGPGTRLTVL.

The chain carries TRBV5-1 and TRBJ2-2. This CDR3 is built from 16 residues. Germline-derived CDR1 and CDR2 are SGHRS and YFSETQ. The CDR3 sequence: CASSPIGRANTGELFF.

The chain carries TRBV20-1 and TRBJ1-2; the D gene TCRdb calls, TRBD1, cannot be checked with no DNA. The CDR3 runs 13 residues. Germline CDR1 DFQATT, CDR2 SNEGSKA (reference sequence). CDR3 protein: CSARVPPGDGYTF.

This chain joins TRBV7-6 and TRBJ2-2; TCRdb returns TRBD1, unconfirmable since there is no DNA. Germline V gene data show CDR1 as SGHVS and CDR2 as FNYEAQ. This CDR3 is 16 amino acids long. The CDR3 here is CASSPTGGRGTGELFF.

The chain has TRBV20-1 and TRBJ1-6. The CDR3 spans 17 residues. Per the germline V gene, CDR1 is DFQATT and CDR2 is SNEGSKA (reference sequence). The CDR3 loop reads CSASLRGRPTMNSPLHF.

CDR3 region: CSAPKQEGVNNQPQHF. The chain has TRBV20-1 and TRBJ1-5; the D gene TCRdb calls, TRBD1, cannot be checked with no DNA. Germline loops: CDR1 DFQATT, CDR2 SNEGSKA (reference sequence). The CDR3 has 16 amino acids.